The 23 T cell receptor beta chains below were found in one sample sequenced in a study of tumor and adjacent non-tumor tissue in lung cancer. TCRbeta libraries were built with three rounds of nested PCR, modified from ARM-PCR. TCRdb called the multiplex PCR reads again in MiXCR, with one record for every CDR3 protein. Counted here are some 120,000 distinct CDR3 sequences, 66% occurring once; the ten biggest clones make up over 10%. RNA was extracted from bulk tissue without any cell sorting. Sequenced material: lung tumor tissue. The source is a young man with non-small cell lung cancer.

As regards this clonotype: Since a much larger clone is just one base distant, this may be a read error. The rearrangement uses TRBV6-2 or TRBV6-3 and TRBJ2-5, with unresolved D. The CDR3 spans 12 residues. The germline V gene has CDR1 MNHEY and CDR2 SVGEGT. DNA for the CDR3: TGTTCCAGCAGTGAAAAGCTGGAGACCCAGTACTTC. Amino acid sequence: CSSSEKLETQYF.

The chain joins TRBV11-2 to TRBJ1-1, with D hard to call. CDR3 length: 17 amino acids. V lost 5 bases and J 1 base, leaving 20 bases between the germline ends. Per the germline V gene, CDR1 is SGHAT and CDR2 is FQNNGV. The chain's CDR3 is CASSPNMGTIRNTEAFF. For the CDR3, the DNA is TGTGCCAGCAGCCCGAACATGGGAACGATTCGGAACACTGAAGCTTTCTTT.

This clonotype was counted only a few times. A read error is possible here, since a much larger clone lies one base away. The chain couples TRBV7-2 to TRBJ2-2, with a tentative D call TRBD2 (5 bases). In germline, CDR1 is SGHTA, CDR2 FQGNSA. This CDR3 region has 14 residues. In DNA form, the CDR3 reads TGTGTCAGCAGCTTACTACATGCGGGCGGGGAGCTGTTTTTT. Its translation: CVSSLLHAGGELFF.

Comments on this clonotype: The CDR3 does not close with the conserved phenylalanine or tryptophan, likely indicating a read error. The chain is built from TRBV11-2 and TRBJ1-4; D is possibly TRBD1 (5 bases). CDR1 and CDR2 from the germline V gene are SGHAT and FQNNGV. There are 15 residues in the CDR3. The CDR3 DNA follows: TGTGCCAGCAGCTTACCGGGGGTTACTAAAGAAAAACTGTTTTAT. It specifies CASSLPGVTKEKLFY.

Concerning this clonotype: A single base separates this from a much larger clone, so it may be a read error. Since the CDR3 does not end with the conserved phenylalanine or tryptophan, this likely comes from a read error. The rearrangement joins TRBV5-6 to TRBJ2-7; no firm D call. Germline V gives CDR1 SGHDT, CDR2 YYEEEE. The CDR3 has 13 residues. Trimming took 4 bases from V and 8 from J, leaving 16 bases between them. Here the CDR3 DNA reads TGTGCCAGCAGCCCTGGGCTTCCTCTGCAGCAGTACTTA. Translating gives CASSPGLPLQQYL.

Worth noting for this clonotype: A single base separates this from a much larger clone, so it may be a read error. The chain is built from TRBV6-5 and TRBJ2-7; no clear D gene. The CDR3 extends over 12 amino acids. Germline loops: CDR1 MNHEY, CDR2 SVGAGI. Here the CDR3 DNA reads TGTGCCAGCAGTCAAGACGGCTACGAGGAGTACTTC. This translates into CASSQDGYEEYF.

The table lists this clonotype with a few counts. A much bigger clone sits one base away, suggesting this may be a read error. The CDR3 reads CASSLDNLQGSQYF. As DNA, the CDR3 is TGCGCCAGCAGCTTGGACAACCTGCAAGGGTCCCAGTACTTC. This chain connects TRBV5-1 to TRBJ2-5; no clear D. CDR1 SGHRS and CDR2 YFSETQ come from the germline V gene. CDR3 size: 14 residues. Trimming took 0 bases from V and 9 from J, leaving 15 bases between them.

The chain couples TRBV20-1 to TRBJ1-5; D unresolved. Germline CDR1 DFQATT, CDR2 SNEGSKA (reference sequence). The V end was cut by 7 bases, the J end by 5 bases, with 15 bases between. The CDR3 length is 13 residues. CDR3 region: CSVGHGRDQPQHF. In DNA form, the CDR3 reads TGCAGTGTCGGGCATGGTAGGGATCAGCCCCAGCATTTT.

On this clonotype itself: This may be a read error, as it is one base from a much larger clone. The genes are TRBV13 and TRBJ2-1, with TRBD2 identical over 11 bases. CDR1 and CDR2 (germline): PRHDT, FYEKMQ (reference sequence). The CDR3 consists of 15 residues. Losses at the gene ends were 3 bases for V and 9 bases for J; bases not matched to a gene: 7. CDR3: CASSFLTSGGTEQFF. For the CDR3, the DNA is TGTGCCAGCAGCTTTCTTACTAGCGGGGGTACTGAGCAGTTCTTC.

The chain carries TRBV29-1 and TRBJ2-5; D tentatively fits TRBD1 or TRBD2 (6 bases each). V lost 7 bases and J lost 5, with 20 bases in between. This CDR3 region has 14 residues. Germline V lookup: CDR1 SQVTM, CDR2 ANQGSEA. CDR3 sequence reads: CSDRLVGGHETQYF. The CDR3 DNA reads TGCAGCGACAGACTAGTGGGGGGCCATGAGACCCAGTACTTC.

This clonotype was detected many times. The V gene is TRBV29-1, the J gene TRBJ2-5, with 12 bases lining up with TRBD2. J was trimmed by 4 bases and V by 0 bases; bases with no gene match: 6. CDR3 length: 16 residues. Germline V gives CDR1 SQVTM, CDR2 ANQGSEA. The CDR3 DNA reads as TGCAGCGTTGAAGACCCTAGCGGGAGGGCCCGAGAGACCCAGTACTTC. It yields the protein CSVEDPSGRARETQYF.

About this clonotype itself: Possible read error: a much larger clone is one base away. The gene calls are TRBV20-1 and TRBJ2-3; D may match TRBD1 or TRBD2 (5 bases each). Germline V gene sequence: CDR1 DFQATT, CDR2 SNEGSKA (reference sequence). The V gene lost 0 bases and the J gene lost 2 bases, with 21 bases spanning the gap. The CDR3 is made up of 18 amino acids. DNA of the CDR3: TGCAGTGCTAGAGACTATACTCCGACGGGGACCACCACAGATACGCAGTATTTT. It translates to CSARDYTPTGTTTDTQYF.

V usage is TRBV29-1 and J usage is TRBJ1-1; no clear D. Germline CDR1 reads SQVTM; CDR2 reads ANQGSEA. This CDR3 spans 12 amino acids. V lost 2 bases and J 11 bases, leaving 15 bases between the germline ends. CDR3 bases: TGCAGCGTTGAATCCGGATCGGGTGATGCTTTCTTT. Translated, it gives CSVESGSGDAFF. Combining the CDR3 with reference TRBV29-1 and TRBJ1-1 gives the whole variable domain SAVISQKPSRDICQRGTSLTIQCQVDSQVTMMFWYRQQPGQSLTLIATANQGSEATYESGFVIDKFPISRPNLTFSTLTVSNMSPEDSSIYLCSVESGSGDAFFGQGTRLTVV.

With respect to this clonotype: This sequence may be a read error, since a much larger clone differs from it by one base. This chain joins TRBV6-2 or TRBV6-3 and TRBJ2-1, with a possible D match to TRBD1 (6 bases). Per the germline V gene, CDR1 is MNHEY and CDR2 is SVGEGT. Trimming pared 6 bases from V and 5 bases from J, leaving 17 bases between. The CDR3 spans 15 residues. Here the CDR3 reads CASRTGRAWDNEQFF. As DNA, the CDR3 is TGTGCCAGCAGGACAGGCAGAGCATGGGACAATGAGCAGTTCTTC.

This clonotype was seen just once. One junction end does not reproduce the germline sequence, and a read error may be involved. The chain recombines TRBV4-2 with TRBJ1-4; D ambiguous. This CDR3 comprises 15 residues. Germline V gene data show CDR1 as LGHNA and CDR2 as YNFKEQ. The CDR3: CASGQDGPVGEKLFF. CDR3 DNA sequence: TGTGCCAGCGGCCAGGATGGTCCAGTTGGGGAAAAACTGTTTTTT.

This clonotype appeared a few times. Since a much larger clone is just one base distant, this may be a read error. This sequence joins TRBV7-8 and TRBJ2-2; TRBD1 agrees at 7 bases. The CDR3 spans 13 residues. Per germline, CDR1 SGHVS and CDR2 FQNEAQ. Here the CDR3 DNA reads TGTGCCATCAGCAGGGGGTTGGGCGGGGAGCTGTTTTTT. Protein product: CAISRGLGGELFF.

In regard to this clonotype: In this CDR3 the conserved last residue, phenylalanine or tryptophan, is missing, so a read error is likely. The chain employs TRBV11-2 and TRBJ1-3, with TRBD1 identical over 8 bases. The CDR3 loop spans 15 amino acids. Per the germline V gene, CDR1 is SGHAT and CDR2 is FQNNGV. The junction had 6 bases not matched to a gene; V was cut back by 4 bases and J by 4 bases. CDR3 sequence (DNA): TGTGCCAGCAGCTCAGATGGGACAGGAGGAAACACCATATATTAT. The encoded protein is CASSSDGTGGNTIYY.

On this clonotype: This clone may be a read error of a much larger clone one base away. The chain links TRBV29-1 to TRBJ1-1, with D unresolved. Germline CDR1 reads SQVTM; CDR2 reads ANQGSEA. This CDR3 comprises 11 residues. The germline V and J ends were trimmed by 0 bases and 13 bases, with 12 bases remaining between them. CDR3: CSVEDGMGDFF. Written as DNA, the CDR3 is TGCAGCGTTGAAGATGGAATGGGAGATTTCTTT.

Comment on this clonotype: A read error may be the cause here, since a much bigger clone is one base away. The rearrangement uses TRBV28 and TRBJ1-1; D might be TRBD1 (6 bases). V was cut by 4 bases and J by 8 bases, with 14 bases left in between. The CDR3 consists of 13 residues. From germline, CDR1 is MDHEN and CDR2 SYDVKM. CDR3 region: CASSSRGGGEAFF. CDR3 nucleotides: TGTGCCAGCAGTTCAAGGGGGGGTGGGGAAGCTTTCTTT.

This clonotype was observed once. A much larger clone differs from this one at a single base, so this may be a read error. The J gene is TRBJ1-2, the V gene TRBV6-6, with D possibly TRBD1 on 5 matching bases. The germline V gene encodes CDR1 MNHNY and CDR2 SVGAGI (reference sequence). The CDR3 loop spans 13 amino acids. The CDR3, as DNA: TGTGCCAGCACAGGGAGGCTTAACTATGGCAACACCTTC. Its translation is CASTGRLNYGNTF.

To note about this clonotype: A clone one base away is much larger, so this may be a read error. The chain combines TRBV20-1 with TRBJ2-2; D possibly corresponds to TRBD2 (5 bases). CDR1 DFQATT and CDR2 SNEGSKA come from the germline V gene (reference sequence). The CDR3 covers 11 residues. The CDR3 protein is CSASDAGELLF. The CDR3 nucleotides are TGCAGTGCTAGTGATGCCGGGGAGCTGTTATTT.

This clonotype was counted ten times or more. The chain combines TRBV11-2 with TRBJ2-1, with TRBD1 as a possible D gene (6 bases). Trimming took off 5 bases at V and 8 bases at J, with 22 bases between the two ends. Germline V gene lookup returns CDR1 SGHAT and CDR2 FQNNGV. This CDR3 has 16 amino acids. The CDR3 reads CASSLNVRGRSYEQFF. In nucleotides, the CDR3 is TGTGCCAGCAGCCTCAATGTCAGGGGAAGATCATATGAGCAGTTCTTC.

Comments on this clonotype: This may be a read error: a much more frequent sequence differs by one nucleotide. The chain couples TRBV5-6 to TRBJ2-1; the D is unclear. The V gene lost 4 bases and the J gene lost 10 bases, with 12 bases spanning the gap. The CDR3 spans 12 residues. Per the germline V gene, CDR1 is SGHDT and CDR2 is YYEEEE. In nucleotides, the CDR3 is TGTGCCAGCAGCATCCCAATGGGAGAGCAGTTCTTC. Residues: CASSIPMGEQFF.